This record looks at one TCR beta chain sequence and its context. Its antigen is unidentified. The assay was run at survey level. Produced via immunoSEQ multiplex PCR; TCRdb's table is partial and in-frame only. The table lists roughly 40,000 clones, approximately 84% of them singletons. The data were taken from a study of STAT5B mutations in CD4+ large granular lymphocyte leukemia. The CDR3 has 14 amino acids. Germline CDR1 SQVTM, CDR2 ANQGSEA. The V end lost 4 bases, the J end lost 3 bases, and 15 bases lay between the germline ends. Study-wide findings and caveats: Patient CD4-sorted repertoires looked more clonal than healthy CD4+ repertoires, even without putative leukemic clones. Compared with healthy controls (2/35), patient top clones favored TRBV06 (8/27).

The J gene is TRBJ1-2, the V gene TRBV29-1; tentatively, D is TRBD1 (5 bases). The sequencing input was CD4+ T cells from blood buffy coats. The receptor comes from a human donor in good health. The CDR3 DNA reads as TGCAGCGTTGGGTACCCGGGACGGTACTATGGCTACACCTTC. This gives the protein CSVGYPGRYYGYTF.